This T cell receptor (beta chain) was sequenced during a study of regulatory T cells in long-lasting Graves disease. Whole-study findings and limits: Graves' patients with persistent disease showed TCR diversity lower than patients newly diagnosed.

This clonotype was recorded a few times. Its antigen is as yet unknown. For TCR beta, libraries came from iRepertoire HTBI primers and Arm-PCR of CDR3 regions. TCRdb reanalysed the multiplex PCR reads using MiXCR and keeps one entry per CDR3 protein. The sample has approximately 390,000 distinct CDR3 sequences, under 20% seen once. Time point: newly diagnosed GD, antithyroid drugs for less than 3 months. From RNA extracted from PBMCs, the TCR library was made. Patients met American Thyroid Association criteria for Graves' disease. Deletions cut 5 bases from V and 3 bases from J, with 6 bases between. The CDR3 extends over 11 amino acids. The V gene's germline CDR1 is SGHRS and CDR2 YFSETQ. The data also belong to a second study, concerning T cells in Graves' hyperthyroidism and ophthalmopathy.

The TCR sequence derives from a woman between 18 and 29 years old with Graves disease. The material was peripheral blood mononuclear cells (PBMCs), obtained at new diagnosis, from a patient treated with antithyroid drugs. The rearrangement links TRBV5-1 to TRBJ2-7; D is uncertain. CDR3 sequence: CASRSGYEQYF. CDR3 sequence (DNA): TGCGCCAGCAGGTCCGGCTACGAGCAGTACTTC. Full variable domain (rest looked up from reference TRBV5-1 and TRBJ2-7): KAGVTQTPRYLIKTRGQQVTLSCSPISGHRSVSWYQQTPGQGLQFLFEYFSETQRNKGNFPGRFSGRQFSNSRSEMNVSTLELGDSALYLCASRSGYEQYFGPGTRLTVT.